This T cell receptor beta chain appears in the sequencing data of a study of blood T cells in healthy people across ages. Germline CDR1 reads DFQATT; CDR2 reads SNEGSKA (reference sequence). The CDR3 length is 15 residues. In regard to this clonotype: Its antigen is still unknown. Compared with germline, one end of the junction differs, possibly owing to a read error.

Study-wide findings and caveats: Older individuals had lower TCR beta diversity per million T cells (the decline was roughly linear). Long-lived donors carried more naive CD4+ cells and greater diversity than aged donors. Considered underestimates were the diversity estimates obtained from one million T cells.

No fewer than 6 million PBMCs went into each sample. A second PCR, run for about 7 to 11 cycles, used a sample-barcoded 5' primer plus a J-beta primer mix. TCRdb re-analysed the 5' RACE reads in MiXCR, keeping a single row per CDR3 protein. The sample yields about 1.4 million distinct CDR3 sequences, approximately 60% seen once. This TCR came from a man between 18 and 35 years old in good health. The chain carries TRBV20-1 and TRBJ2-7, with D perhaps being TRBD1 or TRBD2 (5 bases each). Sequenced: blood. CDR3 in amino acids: CNARDRRGSSYEQYF. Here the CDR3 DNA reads TGCAATGCTAGAGATCGCCGGGGCAGCTCCTACGAGCAGTACTTC.